This T cell receptor beta chain comes out of a study of low-dose radiotherapy and immunotherapy resistance in tumors. The trim removed 4 bases at V and 9 bases at J, leaving 9 bases unmatched. The CDR3 is made up of 14 amino acids. The germline CDR1 and CDR2 sequences are SEHNR and FQNEAQ (reference sequence). This clonotype was counted many times. TRAV and TRBV primers primed cDNA for both TCRalpha and TCRbeta. The authors ran around 22 PCR cycles to amplify TCRs with a constant-region primer and V-primer adapter. Amplifying the isolated mRNA was done by in vitro transcription. TCRdb independently ran MiXCR on the reads; one entry per CDR3 protein. Altogether 60,000 to 75,000 distinct CDR3 sequences are present, approximately 26% being singletons, with the ten largest covering about 6.6%. Time point given: before trial treatment.

The receptor's source is a male donor with rectosigmoid adenocarcinoma. The sequences come from PBMCs, collected before treatment. This sequence joins TRBV7-9 and TRBJ1-1, with 9 bases identical to TRBD1. CDR3 residues: CASSSTGGRGKAFF. CDR3 nucleotides: TGTGCCAGCAGCTCGACAGGGGGTCGGGGCAAAGCTTTCTTT.